This TCR beta chain emerged from a study of T cell responses to AZD1222 COVID-19 vaccine. V lost 3 bases and J lost 0, with 5 bases in between. Per germline, CDR1 MNHNY and CDR2 SVGAGI (reference sequence). CDR3 size: 13 residues. The data were produced by immunoSEQ multiplex PCR, yet TCRdb's version contains in-frame clones alone and is incomplete. The sample shows more than 80,000 clones, 88% of them seen only once. The rearrangement joins TRBV6-6 to TRBJ1-2; D is ambiguous. The receptor was isolated from an adult in good health. Sequenced here: peripheral blood, sampled on day 0 of AZD1222 vaccination. The CDR3 is CASSYGPNYGYTF. The CDR3 nucleotides read TGTGCCAGCAGTTATGGACCTAACTATGGCTACACCTTC.